This TCR beta chain was sequenced in a study of T cell responses to AZD1222 COVID-19 vaccine. General study results and limits: Reports indicate that nearly half of spike-specific TCRs are directed at unmutated variant regions. Recipients of two AZD1222 doses showed rising Spike-specific TCR breadth and depth.

Sequenced by immunoSEQ multiplex PCR; TCRdb stores in-frame clones only, minus some. The sample carries about 110,000 clones, 89% recorded once. The trim removed 0 bases at V and 2 bases at J, leaving 5 bases unmatched. CDR1 is MGHRA, CDR2 YSYEKL, per germline. The CDR3 spans 16 residues. A remark on this clone: Its antigen is unidentified.

V usage is TRBV4-1 and J usage is TRBJ2-7, with 9 bases aligning to TRBD2. This TCR was recovered from an adult who received the AZD1222 COVID-19 vaccine. Sequences were derived from peripheral blood, sampled 28 days after the second AZD1222 dose. DNA of the CDR3: TGCGCCAGCAGCCAAGAAACTAGCGGGCTAACCTACGAGCAGTACTTC. This sequence encodes CASSQETSGLTYEQYF.